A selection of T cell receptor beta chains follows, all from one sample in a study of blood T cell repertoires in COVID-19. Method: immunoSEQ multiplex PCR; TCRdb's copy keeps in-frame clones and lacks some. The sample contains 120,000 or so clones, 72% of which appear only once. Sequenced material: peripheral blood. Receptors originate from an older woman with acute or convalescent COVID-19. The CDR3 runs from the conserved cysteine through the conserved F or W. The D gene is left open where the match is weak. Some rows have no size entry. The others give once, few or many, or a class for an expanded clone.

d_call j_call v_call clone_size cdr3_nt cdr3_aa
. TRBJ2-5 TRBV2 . TGTGCCAGCAGCCCCCAGGAGACCCAGTACTTC CASSPQETQYF
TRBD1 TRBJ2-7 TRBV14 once TGTGCCAGCAGCCAAAGTCTGGGACAGGGACACGAGCAGTACTTC CASSQSLGQGHEQYF
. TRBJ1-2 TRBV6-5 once TGTGCCAGCAGCCTAACCGAAGGGGCCTATGGCTACACCTTC CASSLTEGAYGYTF
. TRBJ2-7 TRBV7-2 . TGTGCCAGCAGTTATCAGGGAAAGGGACAATACGAGCAGTACTTC CASSYQGKGQYEQYF
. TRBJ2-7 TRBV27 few TGTGCCAGCGGCCGGCAGGGGTTCAACAACGAGCAGTACTTC CASGRQGFNNEQYF
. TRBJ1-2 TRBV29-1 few TGCAGCGTGGATGCAGAGGCACACAACTATGGCTACACCTTC CSVDAEAHNYGYTF
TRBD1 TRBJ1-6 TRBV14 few TGTGCCAGCAGCCGGCCGCCCGGGACAGGGAAGAATTCACCCCTCCACTTT CASSRPPGTGKNSPLHF
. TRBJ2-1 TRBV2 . TGTGCCAGCAGGAGGACAGAGAGCTCCTACAATGAGCAGTTCTTC CASRRTESSYNEQFF
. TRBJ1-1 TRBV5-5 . TGTGCCAGCAGCTCCCTACAGGGAGCCGAAGCTTTCTTT CASSSLQGAEAFF
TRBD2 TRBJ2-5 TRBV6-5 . TGTGCCAGCAGTTACAGGTCGGGGGGGGGCCAAGAGACCCAGTACTTC CASSYRSGGGQETQYF
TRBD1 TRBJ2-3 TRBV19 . TGTGCCAGTAGTGAGACAGGGCGGGGCACAGATACGCAGTATTTT CASSETGRGTDTQYF
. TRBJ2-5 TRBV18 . TGTGCCAGCAGCAATCAAGAGACCCAGTACTTC CASSNQETQYF
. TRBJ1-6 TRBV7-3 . TGCGCCAGCAGCTTAGGGGGGGGCGATTCACCCCTCCACTTT CASSLGGGDSPLHF
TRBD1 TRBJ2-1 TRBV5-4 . TGTGCCAGCAGCTTGGGACAGGGTAGAGAGCAGTTCTTC CASSLGQGREQFF
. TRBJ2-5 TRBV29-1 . TGCAGCGCCGTAGGTGGAGGGGAGACCCAGTACTTC CSAVGGGETQYF
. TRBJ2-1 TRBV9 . TGTGCCAGCAGCGTAACGACTAGAGGCAATGAGCAGTTCTTC CASSVTTRGNEQFF
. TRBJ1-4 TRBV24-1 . TGTGCCACCAGTGACACAGGGACCACTAATGAAAAACTGTTTTTT CATSDTGTTNEKLFF
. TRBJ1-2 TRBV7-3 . TGTGCCAGCAGCTTGAACAGTAACTATGGCTACACCTTC CASSLNSNYGYTF
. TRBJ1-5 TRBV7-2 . TGTGCCAGCAGCTTAGAAGGCGGAAATCAGCCCCAGCATTTT CASSLEGGNQPQHF
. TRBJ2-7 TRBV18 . TGTGCCAGCTCACCTCTAGATATGGGCTACGAGCAGTACTTC CASSPLDMGYEQYF
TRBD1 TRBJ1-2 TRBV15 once TGTGCCACCAGCAGAGGGGACAGGGACTATGGCTACACCTTC CATSRGDRDYGYTF
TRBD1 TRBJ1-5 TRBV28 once TGTGCCAGCCTAACAGGGGGCGGTCAGCCCCAGCATTTT CASLTGGGQPQHF
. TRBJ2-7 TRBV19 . TGTGCCAGTAGTATCAGTCTCGAGACAGCGTCGTACTTC CASSISLETASYF
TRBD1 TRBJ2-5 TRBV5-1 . TGCGCCAGCAGGAGGATGACAGGGAACCAAGAGACCCAGTACTTC CASRRMTGNQETQYF
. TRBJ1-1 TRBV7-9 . TGTGCCAGCAGCTTAGCAGGAGGGACCGACCGGAACACTGAAGCTTTCTTT CASSLAGGTDRNTEAFF
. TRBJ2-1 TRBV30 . TGTGCCTGGCATAAGGACAGACAATACAATGAGCAGTTCTTC CAWHKDRQYNEQFF
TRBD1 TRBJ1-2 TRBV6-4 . TGTGCCAGCAGGCCGACGGGACAGGGGGTTAGCTACACCTTC CASRPTGQGVSYTF
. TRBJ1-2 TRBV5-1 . TGCGCCAGCAGCTTGGACAGGCCGAACTATGGCTACACCTTC CASSLDRPNYGYTF